A selection of T cell receptor beta chains follows, all from one sample in a study of blood T cell repertoires in COVID-19. The table came from immunoSEQ multiplex PCR; TCRdb's copy has only in-frame clones and leaves some out. The sample includes about 63,000 clones, approximately 75% of them seen just once. Sequences were obtained from peripheral blood. The receptor source for this set is a man aged 55-75 years with COVID-19, enrolled during active disease. Both conserved end residues are part of each CDR3. A D gene is named only where the DNA matches it firmly. Clone size is shown for a subset of rows, as once, few, many or a class of expanded clone.

CDR3 length: 14
J gene: TRBJ2-7
clone size: NA
D gene: NA
V gene: TRBV7-5
CDR3 DNA: TGTGCCAGAAGCTTAGGACAGGGGGCGGGTGAGCAGTACTTC
CDR3 protein: CARSLGQGAGEQYF

CDR3 length: 16
J gene: TRBJ2-4
clone size: NA
D gene: NA
V gene: TRBV2
CDR3 DNA: TGTGCCAGCAGTCCCCTCTTTAGCTTCGACAAAAACATTCAGTACTTC
CDR3 protein: CASSPLFSFDKNIQYF

CDR3 length: 17
J gene: TRBJ2-7
clone size: NA
D gene: TRBD2
V gene: TRBV18
CDR3 DNA: TGTGCCAGCTCACCACCGACTAGCGGGGGGACGTTTTACGAGCAGTACTTC
CDR3 protein: CASSPPTSGGTFYEQYF

CDR3 length: 14
J gene: TRBJ2-7
clone size: NA
D gene: TRBD1
V gene: TRBV4-1
CDR3 DNA: TGCGCCTCCGGGGGGACAGGGTCCGCCGACGAGCAGTACTTC
CDR3 protein: CASGGTGSADEQYF

CDR3 length: 14
J gene: TRBJ1-5
clone size: NA
D gene: NA
V gene: TRBV2
CDR3 DNA: TGTGCCAGCAGTGAAGAGGGGGTGGTTCAGCCCCAGCATTTT
CDR3 protein: CASSEEGVVQPQHF

CDR3 length: 15
J gene: TRBJ1-5
clone size: NA
D gene: NA
V gene: TRBV11-2
CDR3 DNA: TGTGTCAGCAGCTCGGAGGGGATCGTCGATCAGCCCCAGCATTTT
CDR3 protein: CVSSSEGIVDQPQHF

CDR3 length: 14
J gene: TRBJ1-1
clone size: NA
D gene: NA
V gene: TRBV6-5
CDR3 DNA: TGTGCCAGCAGGAGACAGGACCCGCGGACTGAAGCTTTCTTT
CDR3 protein: CASRRQDPRTEAFF

CDR3 length: 15
J gene: TRBJ2-7
clone size: NA
D gene: TRBD2
V gene: TRBV10-3
CDR3 DNA: TGTGCCATCAGTGACCCGGGACTAGGTGACTACGAGCAGTACTTC
CDR3 protein: CAISDPGLGDYEQYF

CDR3 length: 15
J gene: TRBJ2-7
clone size: once
D gene: NA
V gene: TRBV3-1/TRBV3-2
CDR3 DNA: TGTGCCAGCAGCCCCCTCCGGGGGTACTCCTACGAGCAGTACTTC
CDR3 protein: CASSPLRGYSYEQYF

CDR3 length: 17
J gene: TRBJ2-3
clone size: NA
D gene: TRBD2
V gene: TRBV29-1
CDR3 DNA: TGCAGCGCCCCGGGGGGGAGACTAGCGACTACTTCAGATACGCAGTATTTT
CDR3 protein: CSAPGGRLATTSDTQYF

CDR3 length: 14
J gene: TRBJ2-7
clone size: few
D gene: TRBD1
V gene: TRBV5-1
CDR3 DNA: TGCGCCAGCAGCTCGGGACAGGCTAGCTACGAGCAGTACTTC
CDR3 protein: CASSSGQASYEQYF

CDR3 length: 15
J gene: TRBJ1-6
clone size: NA
D gene: TRBD1
V gene: TRBV2
CDR3 DNA: TGTGCCAGCACCCTTGGGTCGACAGGGGCTTCACCCCTCCACTTT
CDR3 protein: CASTLGSTGASPLHF

CDR3 length: 16
J gene: TRBJ2-5
clone size: NA
D gene: TRBD2
V gene: TRBV11-3
CDR3 DNA: TGTGCCAGCAGCTTAGAGTCTAGCGGGGCCGGTGAGACCCAGTACTTC
CDR3 protein: CASSLESSGAGETQYF

CDR3 length: 13
J gene: TRBJ1-2
clone size: NA
D gene: TRBD1
V gene: TRBV12-3/TRBV12-4
CDR3 DNA: TGTGCCAGCACCCCGGACAGGGACTATGGCTACACCTTC
CDR3 protein: CASTPDRDYGYTF

CDR3 length: 15
J gene: TRBJ2-7
clone size: once
D gene: TRBD2
V gene: TRBV9
CDR3 DNA: TGTGCCAGCAGCGTAGATCTAGCGGGGAGGGGCGAGCAGTACTTC
CDR3 protein: CASSVDLAGRGEQYF